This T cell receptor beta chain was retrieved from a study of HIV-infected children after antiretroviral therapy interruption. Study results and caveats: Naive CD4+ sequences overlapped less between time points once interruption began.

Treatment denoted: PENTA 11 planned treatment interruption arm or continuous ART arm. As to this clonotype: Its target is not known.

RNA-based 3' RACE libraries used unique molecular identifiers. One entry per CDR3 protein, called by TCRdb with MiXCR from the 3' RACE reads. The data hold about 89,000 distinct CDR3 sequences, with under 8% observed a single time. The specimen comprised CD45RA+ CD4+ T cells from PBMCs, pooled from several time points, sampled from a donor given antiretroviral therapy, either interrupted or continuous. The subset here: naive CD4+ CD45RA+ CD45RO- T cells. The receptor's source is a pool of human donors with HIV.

The DNA of the CDR3 is TGCGCCAGCAGCATCCTTACAGGGGGCGACACCGGGGAGCTGTTTTTT. Translation: CASSILTGGDTGELFF. The chain couples TRBV5-1 to TRBJ2-2; 9 bases match TRBD1. This CDR3 region has 16 residues. Per the germline V gene, CDR1 is SGHRS and CDR2 is YFSETQ. Germline trimming cut 4 bases from V and 3 bases from J; bases unmatched to any gene: 7.